The 18 T cell receptor beta chains below come from one sample, sequenced in a study of shared clonotypes between healthy human individuals. Here immunoSEQ multiplex PCR was the method, and the copy in TCRdb shows in-frame clones only, minus some. The table shows roughly 660,000 clones, with less than 95% occurring only once. The sample comprised memory CD8+ T cells from PBMCs. Described subset: CD45RO+ cells pooled with CCR7-negative TemRA cells. The receptors come from a young man in good health. Some clones in this sample may be carry-over from other donors' samples.

This chain links TRBV5-1 with TRBJ1-3; TRBD1 matches 7 bases. CDR1 is SGHRS, CDR2 YFSETQ, per germline. The CDR3 runs to 18 residues. Trimming took 3 bases from V and 8 from J; bases not matched to a gene: 20. The CDR3 sequence: CASSWGLTGKAAFDTIYF. In DNA form, the CDR3 reads TGCGCCAGCAGCTGGGGGCTGACAGGGAAGGCGGCGTTCGACACCATATATTTT. Combining the CDR3 with reference TRBV5-1 and TRBJ1-3 gives the whole variable domain KAGVTQTPRYLIKTRGQQVTLSCSPISGHRSVSWYQQTPGQGLQFLFEYFSETQRNKGNFPGRFSGRQFSNSRSEMNVSTLELGDSALYLCASSWGLTGKAAFDTIYFGEGSWLTVV.

The chain carries TRBV28 and TRBJ2-1, with D unresolved. The germline V gene encodes CDR1 MDHEN and CDR2 SYDVKM. CDR3 length: 16 amino acids. The V end was cut by 3 bases, the J end by 2 bases, with 14 bases between. Written as DNA, the CDR3 is TGTGCCAGCAGTTTGCGAGCCGACCCCCCCTACAATGAGCAGTTCTTC. This sequence encodes CASSLRADPPYNEQFF.

This chain joins TRBV6-5 and TRBJ2-1; 7 bases are shared with TRBD2. The V segment lost 5 bases and the J segment 10 bases; nucleotides outside the gene matches: 14. This CDR3 is built from 15 residues. Germline lookup yields CDR1 MNHEY and CDR2 SVGAGI. This CDR3 reads CASSQGAGGIGEQFF. In DNA, the CDR3 is TGTGCCAGCAGTCAGGGAGCCGGGGGGATAGGGGAGCAGTTCTTC.

This clone has a single count. The same CDR3 arises from other DNA sequences in this sample as well. The chain carries TRBV7-9 and TRBJ2-7, with D hard to call. V was clipped by 1 base and J by 5 bases, with 6 bases between them. The CDR3 extends over 12 amino acids. The germline V gene has CDR1 SEHNR and CDR2 FQNEAQ (reference sequence). CDR3 loop: CASSLGRDEQYF. The CDR3, as DNA: TGTGCCAGCAGCTTAGGTCGGGACGAGCAGTACTTC.

The chain is built from TRBV19 and TRBJ1-2, with a possible D match to TRBD1 (6 bases). The V end lost 5 bases, the J end lost 6 bases, and 19 bases lay between the germline ends. Germline values: CDR1 LNHDA, CDR2 SQIVND (reference sequence). The CDR3 runs 15 residues. DNA for the CDR3: TGTGCCAGTAGTGGACAGCCAGTCCCTCCCCATGGCTACACCTTC. Its translation is CASSGQPVPPHGYTF.

The chain recombines TRBV9 with TRBJ2-3; possibly TRBD2 for D (5 bases). Trimming shortened V by 4 bases and J by 0 bases, and 15 bases separated the two germline ends. The CDR3 loop spans 16 amino acids. Germline V gene lookup returns CDR1 SGDLS and CDR2 YYNGEE. CDR3 bases: TGTGCCAGCAGCATGATGGAGGCCTCTAGCACAGATACGCAGTATTTT. As protein: CASSMMEASSTDTQYF.

This chain uses TRBV28 with TRBJ1-2; the match to TRBD1 covers 8 bases. The CDR3 extends over 14 amino acids. V was clipped by 7 bases and J by 0 bases; unmatched bases: 4. CDR1 and CDR2 (germline): MDHEN, SYDVKM. The CDR3 region has the DNA TGTGCCAGCATTACAGGGGGATCTAACTATGGCTACACCTTC. It encodes CASITGGSNYGYTF.

This clone turned up a few times. The rearrangement joins TRBV27 to TRBJ1-1; TRBD1 might be the D (5 bases). V was shortened by 6 bases and J by 2 bases, with 13 bases between the two germline ends. CDR1 is MNHEY, CDR2 SMNVEV, per germline (reference sequence). This CDR3 contains 14 residues. The CDR3 here is CASRIQATNTEAFF. The CDR3 DNA reads as TGTGCCAGCAGAATACAGGCGACTAACACTGAAGCTTTCTTT.

The chain carries TRBV30 and TRBJ1-2; D may be TRBD1 (5 bases). CDR1 and CDR2 from the germline V gene are GTSNPN and SVGIG (reference sequence). The CDR3 sequence is 13 residues long. The germline V and J ends were trimmed by 4 bases and 5 bases, with 14 bases remaining between them. The CDR3 here is CAWTPGGAYGYTF. Written as DNA, the CDR3 is TGTGCCTGGACGCCTGGAGGGGCATATGGCTACACCTTC.

This chain links TRBV19 with TRBJ2-3; 12 nucleotides agree with TRBD2. This CDR3 spans 15 amino acids. V was pared by 3 bases and J by 5 bases, with 3 bases of the junction left unmatched. The germline gives CDR1 LNHDA, CDR2 SQIVND (reference sequence). The CDR3 nucleotides read TGTGCCAGTAGTATGAGACTAGCGGGAGTAGATACGCAGTATTTT. Amino acids: CASSMRLAGVDTQYF. Based on the CDR3 plus reference TRBV19 and TRBJ2-3, the full variable domain is DGGITQSPKYLFRKEGQNVTLSCEQNLNHDAMYWYRQDPGQGLRLIYYSQIVNDFQKGDIAEGYSVSREKKESFPLTVTSAQKNPTAFYLCASSMRLAGVDTQYFGPGTRLTVL.

About this clone: Other DNA sequences in this sample translate to the same CDR3. V gene TRBV7-9 combines with J gene TRBJ2-7; 10 positions match TRBD1. V lost 5 bases and J lost 5; bases outside the gene matches: 6. This CDR3 region has 14 residues. The germline CDR1 and CDR2 sequences are SEHNR and FQNEAQ (reference sequence). The CDR3: CASSPRQGADEQYF. In DNA, the CDR3 is TGTGCCAGCAGCCCCCGACAGGGGGCGGACGAGCAGTACTTC.

The rearrangement joins TRBV15 to TRBJ1-4; the D gene is possibly TRBD1 (5 bases). This CDR3 is 13 amino acids long. CDR1 and CDR2 from the germline V gene are LNHNV and YYDKDF (reference sequence). The ends were cut back, 6 bases at V and 4 bases at J, with 9 bases in the middle. This chain's CDR3 is CATRGHSNEKLFF. The DNA of the CDR3 is TGTGCCACCAGGGGGCACAGTAATGAAAAACTGTTTTTT. Filled out from reference TRBV15 and TRBJ1-4, the complete variable domain reads DAMVIQNPRYQVTQFGKPVTLSCSQTLNHNVMYWYQQKSSQAPKLLFHYYDKDFNNEADTPDNFQSRRPNTSFCFLDIRSPGLGDTAMYLCATRGHSNEKLFFGSGTQLSVL.

The chain has TRBV5-5 and TRBJ2-1, with TRBD2 identical over 9 bases. The V gene end was trimmed by 3 bases and the J gene end by 7 bases; junction bases not matched to a gene: 8. This CDR3 is 15 amino acids long. Germline CDR1 is SGHKS and CDR2 is YYEKEE (reference sequence). The CDR3: CASSSRGSGSNEQFF. Here the CDR3 DNA reads TGTGCCAGCAGCTCTCGGGGTAGCGGGAGTAATGAGCAGTTCTTC.

The chain employs TRBV13 and TRBJ2-3, with a tentative D call TRBD1 (6 bases). This CDR3 contains 16 residues. Trimming took off 4 bases at V and 2 bases at J, with 16 bases between the two ends. The germline CDR1 and CDR2 sequences are PRHDT and FYEKMQ (reference sequence). The CDR3 DNA follows: TGTGCCAGCAGCTCGCCCCAGGACAGTTTCACAGATACGCAGTATTTT. This translates into CASSSPQDSFTDTQYF. Filled out from reference TRBV13 and TRBJ2-3, the complete variable domain reads AAGVIQSPRHLIKEKRETATLKCYPIPRHDTVYWYQQGPGQDPQFLISFYEKMQSDKGSIPDRFSAQQFSDYHSELNMSSLELGDSALYFCASSSPQDSFTDTQYFGPGTRLTVL.

This chain joins TRBV11-3 and TRBJ2-1; D may match TRBD1 or TRBD2 (6 bases each). The germline gives CDR1 SGHNT, CDR2 YENEEA. Trimming removed 10 bases at V and 7 bases at J, with 17 bases between. The CDR3 covers 13 residues. The CDR3 here is CATSGEDRNEQFF. The CDR3 bases are TGTGCCACTTCAGGGGAGGATCGTAATGAGCAGTTCTTC.

This clone is a singleton in its sample. The rearrangement joins TRBV7-2 to TRBJ1-1; D is uncertain. This CDR3 has 14 amino acids. The germline V and J ends were trimmed by 5 bases and 1 base, with 11 bases remaining between them. The V gene's germline CDR1 is SGHTA and CDR2 FQGNSA. The CDR3 DNA sequence: TGTGCCAGCAGCAACCGGGAGGGGAACACTGAAGCTTTCTTT. Protein product: CASSNREGNTEAFF.

This clone appeared a few times. V gene TRBV7-9 combines with J gene TRBJ1-1, with no clear D. The CDR3 length is 12 residues. Germline V gene sequence: CDR1 SEHNR, CDR2 FQNEAQ (reference sequence). Between the trimmed V and J ends, which lost 5 bases and 7 bases, there was a span of 11 bases. The CDR3 nucleotides read TGTGCCAGCAGCCCCGGAAAACATGAAGCTTTCTTT. Translation: CASSPGKHEAFF.

The genes are TRBV28 and TRBJ2-7; the D gene is possibly TRBD2 (5 bases). V gave up 7 bases and J gave up 2 bases, with 15 bases separating them. Germline V CDR1 and CDR2: MDHEN, SYDVKM. This CDR3 is 14 amino acids long. The CDR3 DNA is TGTGCCAGCACTCCCGTGGACGGGGCCTACGAGCAGTACTTC. Translation: CASTPVDGAYEQYF.